This TCR beta chain comes out of a study of cytomegalovirus exposure and HLA in healthy donors. About the study: As an earlier analysis found, around 190 million T cells yielded approximately 100 million unique TCR beta sequences.

Points on this clone: What it recognizes is unknown.

The length of the CDR3 is 15 residues. V dropped 5 bases and J dropped 2; count of bases not matched to a gene: 9. The germline gives CDR1 MDHEN, CDR2 SYDVKM. It was with 60 Vbeta and 13 Jbeta primers that the PCR ran. The method was immunoSEQ multiplex PCR; TCRdb's version includes in-frame clones alone and lacks a portion of them. Counted here are 150,000 to 200,000 clones, roughly 80% occurring once; the ten biggest clones make up about 10%. Overall study results and limits: A list of 150 or so TCR beta chains associated with cytomegalovirus was given.

Sequenced input: PBMCs. The chain uses TRBV28 and TRBJ2-7, with TRBD1 matching 7 bases. This receptor was obtained from a man aged 18 to 30 in good health and CMV-seropositive. The CDR3 sequence: CASSPPSGQPYEQYF. In nucleotides, the CDR3 is TGTGCCAGCAGTCCCCCCTCGGGACAGCCCTACGAGCAGTACTTC.